The 28 T cell receptor beta chains below all came from one sample that was sequenced in a study of T-cell reconstitution after alpha-beta-depleted transplantation in children. The TCRbeta library was prepared with unique molecular identifiers. MiXCR, applied by TCRdb to the PCR reads, yields one record per CDR3 protein. This sample has approximately 240,000 distinct CDR3 sequences, with approximately 11% found just once. Sequencing used PBMCs, obtained before TCRalphabeta/CD19-depleted stem cell transplant. These receptors all come from a child under two years old with acute myeloid leukemia, due to receive a stem cell transplant.

This clonotype was recorded at least ten times. The CDR3 reads CASSPTGHLNEQFF. CDR3 sequence (DNA): TGTGCCAGCAGCCCGACAGGGCACCTCAATGAGCAGTTCTTC. The rearrangement links TRBV2 to TRBJ2-1, with 7 nucleotides matching TRBD1. The J segment lost 6 bases and the V segment lost 6 bases, leaving 8 bases of the junction unmatched. Germline assignment: CDR1 SNHLY and CDR2 FYNNEI. This CDR3 region has 14 residues.

This clonotype was detected ten times or more. This CDR3 is CASSFFTLAGVDSSSYNEQFF. The CDR3 bases are TGCGCCAGCAGCTTCTTCACATTAGCGGGAGTGGATTCTAGCTCCTACAATGAGCAGTTCTTC. The V call is TRBV5-1, the J call TRBJ2-1, with 9 bases lining up with TRBD2. There are 21 residues in the CDR3. CDR1 and CDR2 from the germline V gene are SGHRS and YFSETQ. V lost 2 bases to trimming and J lost 0 bases; unmatched junction nucleotides: 18. Full variable domain (remainder filled in from reference TRBV5-1 and TRBJ2-1): KAGVTQTPRYLIKTRGQQVTLSCSPISGHRSVSWYQQTPGQGLQFLFEYFSETQRNKGNFPGRFSGRQFSNSRSEMNVSTLELGDSALYLCASSFFTLAGVDSSSYNEQFFGPGTRLTVL.

This clonotype has at least ten counts. In nucleotides, the CDR3 is TGTGCCAGCACCTGGGGGGGGGCATTAGGCAATCAGCCCCAGCATTTT. Translating it yields CASTWGGALGNQPQHF. The V gene is TRBV6-1, the J gene TRBJ1-5; maybe TRBD1 (6 bases). Germline V gene lookup returns CDR1 MNHNS and CDR2 SASEGT. V lost 7 bases to trimming and J lost 2 bases, with 18 bases between them. This CDR3 has 16 amino acids.

CDR3 amino acids: CASSLSTGIGYTF. The CDR3 DNA reads as TGTGCCAGCAGTTTATCGACCGGGATTGGCTACACCTTC. V and J are TRBV28 and TRBJ1-2; no definite D call. Per the germline V gene, CDR1 is MDHEN and CDR2 is SYDVKM. The CDR3 runs 13 residues. Trimming stripped 1 base from V and 7 bases from J, with 10 bases between.

This clonotype appeared many times. The chain employs TRBV29-1 and TRBJ1-6; TRBD1 might be the D (6 bases). Germline V gene data show CDR1 as SQVTM and CDR2 as ANQGSEA. This CDR3 has 13 amino acids. Trimming cost V 5 bases and J 9 bases, with 14 bases left between them. In nucleotides, the CDR3 is TGCAGCGTTAGGGGGGGTGATGGTTCACCCCTCCACTTT. Amino acids: CSVRGGDGSPLHF.

This clonotype was picked up many times. The chain employs TRBV7-2 and TRBJ1-5; 9 bases map to TRBD1. The CDR3 runs 17 residues. Germline values: CDR1 SGHTA, CDR2 FQGNSA. J lost 0 bases, V lost 7 bases, and 10 bases had no gene match. The CDR3, as DNA: TGTGCCAGCACAGCCGGGACAGGGTCATTTAGCAATCAGCCCCAGCATTTT. Translation: CASTAGTGSFSNQPQHF.

The rearrangement links TRBV24-1 to TRBJ2-2, with D perhaps matching TRBD2 (5 bases). Germline V lookup: CDR1 KGHDR, CDR2 SFDVKD. This CDR3 has 15 amino acids. V shed 5 bases and J shed 0 bases, with 9 bases lying between them. CDR3 DNA sequence: TGTGCCACCAGTGTAGCCGGGACGAACACCGGGGAGCTGTTTTTT. It encodes CATSVAGTNTGELFF.

This clonotype appeared a few times. The rearrangement links TRBV20-1 to TRBJ2-3; TRBD2 aligns across 8 bases. The germline V gene has CDR1 DFQATT and CDR2 SNEGSKA (reference sequence). The length of the CDR3 is 15 residues. The trim removed 6 bases at V and 2 bases at J, leaving 10 bases unmatched. CDR3: CSARGGEAHTDTQYF. The CDR3 nucleotides are TGCAGTGCCCGGGGGGGGGAGGCCCACACAGATACGCAGTATTTT.

J is TRBJ2-5 and V is TRBV3-1; no firm D call. This CDR3 region has 11 residues. V was cut by 3 bases and J by 10 bases, with 9 bases left in between. Germline values: CDR1 LGHDT, CDR2 YNNKEL (reference sequence). The DNA of the CDR3 is TGTGCCAGCAGCCAGAGGCGAGACCAGTACTTC. It encodes CASSQRRDQYF.

This clonotype was seen at least ten times. The chain uses TRBV20-1 and TRBJ2-6; D is perhaps TRBD2 (6 bases). Germline CDR1 DFQATT, CDR2 SNEGSKA (reference sequence). Deletions cut 3 bases from V and 0 bases from J, with 12 bases between. CDR3 size: 16 residues. The CDR3, as DNA: TGCAGTGCTAGGCTGCCGGGGGACTCTGGGGCCAACGTCCTGACTTTC. Its protein is CSARLPGDSGANVLTF.

This clonotype was seen at least ten times. This chain joins TRBV10-1 and TRBJ2-5; D gene ambiguous. This CDR3 comprises 13 residues. With 5 bases removed from V and 5 bases from J, the gap between germline ends came to 12 bases. Germline assignment: CDR1 WNHNN and CDR2 SYGVQD (reference sequence). The CDR3 region is CASSRVSGETQYF. CDR3 bases: TGCGCCAGCAGTAGGGTATCCGGGGAGACCCAGTACTTC.

This clonotype was observed at least ten times. This chain joins TRBV20-1 and TRBJ2-1; 8 bases fit TRBD2. The CDR3 is 16 residues long. Losses at the gene ends were 6 bases for V and 2 bases for J; bases not matched to a gene: 12. Looked up from germline, CDR1 is DFQATT and CDR2 is SNEGSKA (reference sequence). The CDR3: CSALIGGTSAYNEQFF. CDR3 sequence (DNA): TGCAGTGCCCTAATAGGGGGGACTAGTGCCTACAATGAGCAGTTCTTC.

This clonotype occurred many times. This sequence joins TRBV7-2 and TRBJ2-5; 7 nucleotides match TRBD1. This CDR3 has 15 residues. CDR1 is SGHTA, CDR2 FQGNSA, per germline. V shed 5 bases, J shed 5 bases, and the junction held 11 bases outside the gene matches. The CDR3 loop reads CASSTRQGSSETQYF. The CDR3 DNA follows: TGTGCCAGCAGCACGCGACAGGGCTCGTCGGAGACCCAGTACTTC. The whole variable domain, filled in from reference TRBV7-2 and TRBJ2-5, reads GAGVSQSPSNKVTEKGKDVELRCDPISGHTALYWYRQSLGQGLEFLIYFQGNSAPDKSGLPSDRFSAERTGGSVSTLTIQRTQQEDSAVYLCASSTRQGSSETQYFGPGTRLLVL.

The V call is TRBV25-1, the J call TRBJ2-5; the D gene is possibly TRBD1 (7 bases). Trimming removed 5 bases at V and 4 bases at J, with 14 bases between. This CDR3 comprises 14 residues. Germline V gene sequence: CDR1 MGHDK, CDR2 SYGVNS. The CDR3 nucleotides read TGTGCCAGCAGTAGGGGGCAGGGGGGAGAGACCCAGTACTTC. Translated: CASSRGQGGETQYF.

In its sample, this clonotype was seen many times. CDR3 sequence: CSARTSSYNEQFF. The CDR3 nucleotides read TGCAGTGCTAGGACTAGCTCCTACAATGAGCAGTTCTTC. The rearrangement links TRBV20-1 to TRBJ2-1; a possible D gene is TRBD2 (6 bases). This CDR3 has 13 amino acids. Germline assignment: CDR1 DFQATT and CDR2 SNEGSKA (reference sequence). Trimming cost V 3 bases and J 0 bases, with 6 bases left between them.

This clonotype has ten or more counts. CDR3: CASSGQERETQYF. The DNA of the CDR3 is TGCGCCAGCAGCGGGCAGGAGCGGGAGACCCAGTACTTC. This rearrangement joins TRBV5-1 to TRBJ2-5; TRBD2 is a possible D gene (5 bases). Trimming shortened V by 4 bases and J by 5 bases, and 12 bases separated the two germline ends. Germline-derived CDR1 and CDR2 are SGHRS and YFSETQ. This CDR3 has 13 residues.

This clonotype was recorded at least ten times. The CDR3 sequence is CASSRQGTWVYEQYF. Written as DNA, the CDR3 is TGTGCCAGCAGTCGACAGGGCACGTGGGTCTACGAGCAGTACTTC. The J gene is TRBJ2-7, the V gene TRBV12-3 or TRBV12-4; TRBD1 matches at 7 bases. The ends lost 5 bases at V and 3 bases at J; junction bases unmatched: 10. CDR3 length: 15 amino acids.

The V and J genes are TRBV12-3 or TRBV12-4 and TRBJ1-5; D unclear. The J call may be in error: the DNA end matches TRBJ2-3 better. The CDR3 spans 13 residues. CDR3 coding DNA: TGTGCCAGCAGTTTCGCGTGGAACCAGCCCCAGTATTTT. Amino acid sequence: CASSFAWNQPQYF.

This clonotype was recorded at least ten times. The chain combines TRBV7-9 with TRBJ1-1; 8 bases are shared with TRBD1. Germline loops: CDR1 SEHNR, CDR2 FQNEAQ (reference sequence). This CDR3 is built from 14 residues. The J segment lost 6 bases and the V segment lost 3 bases, leaving 6 bases of the junction unmatched. CDR3 residues: CASSFYLRGPEAFF. CDR3 nucleotide sequence: TGTGCCAGCAGCTTCTACCTCAGGGGGCCTGAAGCTTTCTTT.

The sample holds many counts of this clonotype. The chain carries TRBV2 and TRBJ2-7; 8 bases are a match to TRBD1. This CDR3 has 15 amino acids. J was trimmed by 3 bases and V by 7 bases; bases with no gene match: 11. Germline assignment: CDR1 SNHLY and CDR2 FYNNEI. Here the CDR3 reads CASNPGDRSYYEQYF. As DNA, the CDR3 is TGTGCCAGCAATCCAGGGGACAGGTCGTACTACGAGCAGTACTTC. The variable domain in full, completed from reference TRBV2 and TRBJ2-7, reads EPEVTQTPSHQVTQMGQEVILRCVPISNHLYFYWYRQILGQKVEFLVSFYNNEISEKSEIFDDQFSVERPDGSNFTLKIRSTKLEDSAMYFCASNPGDRSYYEQYFGPGTRLTVT.

This clonotype was picked up many times. CDR3 nucleotide sequence: TGTGCCAGCATCGAGGGGGGCACTGAAGCTTTCTTT. Protein product: CASIEGGTEAFF. This chain joins TRBV28 and TRBJ1-1; D might be TRBD1 (6 bases). CDR1 and CDR2 from the germline V gene are MDHEN and SYDVKM. Trimming took off 7 bases at V and 4 bases at J, with 10 bases between the two ends. CDR3 size: 12 residues.

As concerns this clonotype: One base away lies a much larger clone, so this may be a sequencing read error. The chain uses TRBV7-2 and TRBJ2-1; 9 bases match TRBD1. The germline CDR1 and CDR2 sequences are SGHTA and FQGNSA. The junction had 8 bases not matched to a gene; V was cut back by 5 bases and J by 0 bases. The CDR3 is 17 amino acids. The CDR3 protein is CASSRPRTGDSYNEQFF. The CDR3 DNA follows: TGTGCCAGCAGCCGGCCTCGGACAGGGGACTCCTACAATGAGCAGTTCTTC. The full variable domain, rest sourced from reference TRBV7-2 and TRBJ2-1, is GAGVSQSPSNKVTEKGKDVELRCDPISGHTALYWYRQSLGQGLEFLIYFQGNSAPDKSGLPSDRFSAERTGGSVSTLTIQRTQQEDSAVYLCASSRPRTGDSYNEQFFGPGTRLTVL.

In this sample, this clonotype turned up many times. The rearrangement joins TRBV7-9 to TRBJ2-1, with TRBD2 matching over 8 bases. V was clipped by 5 bases and J by 6 bases; unmatched bases: 12. Looked up from germline, CDR1 is SEHNR and CDR2 is FQNEAQ (reference sequence). The CDR3 totals 16 residues. The CDR3 nucleotides are TGTGCCAGCAGCCCAAGGGCGGGAGGATTCCGCAATGAGCAGTTCTTC. Translation: CASSPRAGGFRNEQFF.

This clonotype was found many times. In nucleotides, the CDR3 is TGCAGTGCTAGAGAGGGGCTAGGAAAGACCCAGTACTTC. Amino acids: CSAREGLGKTQYF. This chain joins TRBV20-1 and TRBJ2-5; D is perhaps TRBD1 (5 bases). Germline values: CDR1 DFQATT, CDR2 SNEGSKA (reference sequence). Trimming pared 0 bases from V and 6 bases from J, leaving 11 bases between. The CDR3 covers 13 residues.

This clonotype was recorded at least ten times. This sequence joins TRBV29-1 and TRBJ2-7; perhaps D is TRBD1 or TRBD2 (5 bases each). The CDR3 has 12 amino acids. The V end lost 7 bases, the J end lost 0 bases, and 10 bases lay between the germline ends. Germline CDR1 and CDR2: SQVTM and ANQGSEA. Here the CDR3 reads CSGGRGSYEQYF. The CDR3 region has the DNA TGCAGCGGGGGACGGGGCTCCTACGAGCAGTACTTC.

This clonotype occurred many times. V is TRBV28 and J is TRBJ1-1; possible D gene TRBD1, 5 bases. The CDR3 has 15 amino acids. Germline V gene lookup returns CDR1 MDHEN and CDR2 SYDVKM. V was cut by 3 bases and J by 0 bases, with 11 bases left in between. The CDR3 nucleotides are TGTGCCAGCAGTTTCCAAGGACATTTGAACACTGAAGCTTTCTTT. Its translation is CASSFQGHLNTEAFF.

This clonotype was recorded at least ten times. V is TRBV20-1 and J is TRBJ2-1; 9 nucleotides match TRBD2. CDR1 and CDR2 (germline): DFQATT, SNEGSKA (reference sequence). The V segment lost 4 bases and the J segment 3 bases; nucleotides outside the gene matches: 10. This CDR3 comprises 16 residues. For the CDR3, the DNA is TGCAGTGCTACTATTTGGGGACTAGCAGTCTACAATGAGCAGTTCTTC. Translation gives CSATIWGLAVYNEQFF.

There are many counts of this clonotype. This chain links TRBV20-1 with TRBJ2-5; TRBD2 matches at 13 bases. The V gene's germline CDR1 is DFQATT and CDR2 SNEGSKA (reference sequence). The ends lost 3 bases at V and 3 bases at J; junction bases unmatched: 16. This CDR3 spans 19 amino acids. The CDR3 reads CSASANPFGTSGKKETQYF. Written as DNA, the CDR3 is TGCAGTGCTAGTGCCAACCCCTTCGGGACTAGCGGGAAGAAAGAGACCCAGTACTTC.